Described below is a single TCR beta chain sequence and its context. The target of this receptor is not known. No quality values exist for individual bases; no much larger clone is one base distant. The germline V gene (reference sequence) sets CDR1 to MNHEY and CDR2 to SMNVEV. The junction carries 5 bases between V and J, which are trimmed by 2 bases and 0 bases respectively. The CDR3 numbers 13 residues from cysteine through phenylalanine. Only the CDR3 portion is preserved as DNA: 39 bases, with reading frame beginning at the first base. This sample is drawn from a study of blood T cell repertoires in COVID-19 (TCRdb year 2020). As for the study more broadly: Samples covering the acute and convalescent phases of COVID-19 were provided by collaborators in the United States, Italy and Spain. The repertoires were released in a freely available public database intended as a resource for research on the immune response to SARS-CoV-2. A de-identified subject ID, COVID-19 status, age in years and sex were almost always included in the sample metadata. The samples were drawn from the first 160 participants of the ongoing ImmuneRACE study and from 950 to 1,500 subjects provided by 6 global collaborators. The prospective study material was composed of cDNA or gDNA derived from T cells, B-cell-depleted T cells, or PBMCs. Where HLA class I and class II types were available, the types were taken from metadata supplied by the sample provider, not from assay-based typing. Deeply sampled blood TCRbeta repertoires from subjects exposed to, actively infected with, or recovered from COVID-19 were included in the dataset. What the research found in general, with its limitations: The quantity of clinical and demographic metadata differed by source and by participant and was supplied without curation.

TCRbeta CDR3 regions were amplified from genomic DNA by means of the immunoSEQ Assay, a bias-controlled multiplex PCR. The study's own analysis went as follows. Nucleated cell counts per sample were estimated from amplification of reference gene primers within the assay. To quantify the absolute abundance of each unique TCRbeta CDR3 rearrangement, sequence reads were collapsed and filtered. Productive Simpson clonality was computed per sample as the square root of Simpson's diversity index over productive rearrangements. Held by TCRdb, this immuneACCESS table contains in-frame sequences only and omits some clones. Under half of the omission traces to an unresolved V gene where checked; the cause of the rest is unknown. The V and J calls and clone size are taken from that table; D and trimming were inferred from the DNA. This sample comprises 250,000 to 350,000 clones, around 91% of them detected only once. In total, the top ten clones hold around 12% of the sample.

Collaborating institutions collected whole blood in K2EDTA tubes following their own protocols. For TCRbeta analysis, collaborators shipped samples in one of three forms: frozen whole blood, isolated PBMCs, or DNA extracted from either of those sample types. The V and J segments used are TRBV27 and TRBJ2-7, with the D gene call left open. This receptor was taken from a woman aged 55-69 years with acute or convalescent COVID-19. The source material was peripheral blood. The nucleotide sequence reads as follows: TGTGCCAGCAGTTTACAGTTCTCCTACGAGCAGTACTTC. Translated, it gives CASSLQFSYEQYF.